The clone carrying this TCR beta chain was picked up many times. The source of the sample is a study of T cells in Graves' hyperthyroidism and ophthalmopathy. TCR beta CDR3 regions were amplified from RNA. A set of HTBI primers served as the primers for a first-round RT-PCR of the TCR CDR3. In TCRdb, the multiplex PCR reads were re-called with MiXCR into one record per CDR3 protein. The data hold some 400,000 distinct CDR3 sequences, with about 19% observed a single time. J gave up 1 base and V 0 bases, and 5 bases lay outside the gene matches. The CDR3 spans 15 residues. Germline CDR1 reads DFQATT; CDR2 reads SNEGSKA (reference sequence). Fresh peripheral blood, 9.5 to 10 ml of it, supplied the PBMCs.

Sequences were obtained from blood. This receptor was identified in a woman under 30 with Graves' hyperthyroidism. This chain links TRBV20-1 with TRBJ2-5; 7 bases agree with TRBD2. DNA for the CDR3: TGCAGTGCTAGAGATTCACGGGGGGTCCAAGAGACCCAGTACTTC. The encoded protein is CSARDSRGVQETQYF.